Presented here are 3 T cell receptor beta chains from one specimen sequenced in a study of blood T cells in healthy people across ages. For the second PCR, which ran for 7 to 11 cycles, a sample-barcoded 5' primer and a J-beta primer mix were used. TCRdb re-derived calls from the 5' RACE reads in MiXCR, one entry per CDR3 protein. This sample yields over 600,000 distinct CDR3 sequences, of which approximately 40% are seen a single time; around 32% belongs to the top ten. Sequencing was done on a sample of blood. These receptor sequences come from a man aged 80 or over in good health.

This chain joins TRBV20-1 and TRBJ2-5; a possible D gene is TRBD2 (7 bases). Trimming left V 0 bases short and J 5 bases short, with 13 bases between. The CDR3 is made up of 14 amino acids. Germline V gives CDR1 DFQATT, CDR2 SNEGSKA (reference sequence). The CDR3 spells CSAREGGARETQYF. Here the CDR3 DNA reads TGCAGTGCTAGAGAGGGGGGGGCCCGGGAGACCCAGTACTTC.

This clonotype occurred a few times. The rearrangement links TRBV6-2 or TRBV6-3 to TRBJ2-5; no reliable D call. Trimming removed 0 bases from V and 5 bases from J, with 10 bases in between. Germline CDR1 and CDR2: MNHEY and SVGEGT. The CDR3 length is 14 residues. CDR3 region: CASSYSIGSETQYF. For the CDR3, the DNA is TGTGCCAGCAGTTACTCGATAGGGTCGGAGACCCAGTACTTC.

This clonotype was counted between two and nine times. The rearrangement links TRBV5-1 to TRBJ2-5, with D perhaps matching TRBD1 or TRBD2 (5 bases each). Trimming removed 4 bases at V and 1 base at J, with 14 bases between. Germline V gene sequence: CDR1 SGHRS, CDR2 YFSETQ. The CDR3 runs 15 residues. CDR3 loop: CASSKAGDLQETQYF. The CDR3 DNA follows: TGCGCCAGCAGCAAAGCCGGGGACCTCCAAGAGACCCAGTACTTC.